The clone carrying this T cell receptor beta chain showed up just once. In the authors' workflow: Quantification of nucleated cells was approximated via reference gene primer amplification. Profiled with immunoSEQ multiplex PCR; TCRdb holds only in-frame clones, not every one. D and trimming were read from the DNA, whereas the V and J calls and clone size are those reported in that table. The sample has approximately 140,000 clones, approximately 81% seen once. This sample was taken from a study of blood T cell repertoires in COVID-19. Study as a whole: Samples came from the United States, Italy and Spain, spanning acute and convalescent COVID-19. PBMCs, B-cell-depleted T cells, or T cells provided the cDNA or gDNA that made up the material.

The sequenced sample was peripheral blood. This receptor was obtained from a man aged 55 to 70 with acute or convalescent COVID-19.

The CDR3 DNA reads as TGCGCCAGCAGCGAAGCGGGACAGGGGGCTTACGAGCAGTACTTC. It is translated as CASSEAGQGAYEQYF. This chain joins TRBV5-1 and TRBJ2-7; 12 bases map to TRBD1. The germline CDR1 and CDR2 sequences are SGHRS and YFSETQ. The CDR3 is made up of 15 amino acids. Unmatched junction bases numbered 6, after V lost 4 bases and J lost 4 bases.